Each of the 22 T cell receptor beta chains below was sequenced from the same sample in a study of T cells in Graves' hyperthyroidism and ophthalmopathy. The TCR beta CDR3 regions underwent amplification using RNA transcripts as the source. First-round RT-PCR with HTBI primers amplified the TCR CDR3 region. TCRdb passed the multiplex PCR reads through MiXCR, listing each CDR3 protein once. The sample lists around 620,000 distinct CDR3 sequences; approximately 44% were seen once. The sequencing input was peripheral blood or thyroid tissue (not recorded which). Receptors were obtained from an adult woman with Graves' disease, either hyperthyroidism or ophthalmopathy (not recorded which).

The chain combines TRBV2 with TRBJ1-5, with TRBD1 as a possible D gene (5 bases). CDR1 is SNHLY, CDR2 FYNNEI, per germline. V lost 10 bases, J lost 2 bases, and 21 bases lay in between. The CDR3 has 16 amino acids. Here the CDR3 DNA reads TGTGCCACCGCGGGGGAGGGATCCTTACGCAATCAGCCCCAGCATTTT. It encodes CATAGEGSLRNQPQHF.

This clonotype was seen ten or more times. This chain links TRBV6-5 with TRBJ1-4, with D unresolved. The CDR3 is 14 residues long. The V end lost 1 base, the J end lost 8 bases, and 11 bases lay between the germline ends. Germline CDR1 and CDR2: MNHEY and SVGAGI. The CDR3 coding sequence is TGTGCCAGCAGTTACTACGGGCTGGGCGAAAAACTGTTTTTT. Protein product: CASSYYGLGEKLFF.

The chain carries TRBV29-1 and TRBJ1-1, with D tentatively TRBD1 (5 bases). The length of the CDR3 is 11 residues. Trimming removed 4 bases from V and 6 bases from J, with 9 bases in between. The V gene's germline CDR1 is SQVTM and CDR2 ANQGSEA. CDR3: CSVGQGSEAFF. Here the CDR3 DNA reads TGCAGCGTTGGGCAGGGCTCTGAAGCTTTCTTT. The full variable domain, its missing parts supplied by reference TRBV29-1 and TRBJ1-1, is SAVISQKPSRDICQRGTSLTIQCQVDSQVTMMFWYRQQPGQSLTLIATANQGSEATYESGFVIDKFPISRPNLTFSTLTVSNMSPEDSSIYLCSVGQGSEAFFGQGTRLTVV.

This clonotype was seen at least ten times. Written as DNA, the CDR3 is TGTGCCAGCATCCGGGACAGTTCACCCCCGGGCACTGAAGCTTTCTTT. Translating gives CASIRDSSPPGTEAFF. V is TRBV7-2 and J is TRBJ1-1; TRBD1 matches 7 bases. This CDR3 contains 16 residues. The germline CDR1 and CDR2 sequences are SGHTA and FQGNSA. V dropped 7 bases and J dropped 4; count of bases not matched to a gene: 15.

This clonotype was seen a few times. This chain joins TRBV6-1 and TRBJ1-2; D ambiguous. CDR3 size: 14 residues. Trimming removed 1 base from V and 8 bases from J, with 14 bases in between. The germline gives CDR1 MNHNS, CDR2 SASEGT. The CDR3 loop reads CASSEDRSTGGYTF. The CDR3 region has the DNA TGTGCCAGCAGTGAAGATCGCTCAACGGGAGGCTACACCTTC.

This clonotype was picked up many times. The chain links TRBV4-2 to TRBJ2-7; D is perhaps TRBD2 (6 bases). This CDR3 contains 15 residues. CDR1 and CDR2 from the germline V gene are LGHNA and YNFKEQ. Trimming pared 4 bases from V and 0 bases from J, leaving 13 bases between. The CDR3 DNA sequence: TGTGCCAGCAGCCGAAACAGCGGGTACTCCTACGAGCAGTACTTC. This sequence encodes CASSRNSGYSYEQYF.

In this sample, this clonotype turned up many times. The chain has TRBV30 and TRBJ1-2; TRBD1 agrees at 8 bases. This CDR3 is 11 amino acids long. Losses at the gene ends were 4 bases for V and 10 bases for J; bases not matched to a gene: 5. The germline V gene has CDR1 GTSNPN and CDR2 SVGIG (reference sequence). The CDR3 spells CAWTGQGDYTF. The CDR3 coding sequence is TGTGCCTGGACCGGACAGGGTGACTACACCTTC.

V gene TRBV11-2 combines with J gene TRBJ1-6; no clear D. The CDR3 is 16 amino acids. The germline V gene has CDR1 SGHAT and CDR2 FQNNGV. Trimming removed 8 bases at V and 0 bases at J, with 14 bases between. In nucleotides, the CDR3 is TGTGCCAGCCCAACCGGGAAAAGCTCCTATAATTCACCCCTCCACTTT. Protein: CASPTGKSSYNSPLHF.

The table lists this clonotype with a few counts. The chain's CDR3 is CATSRDVVGGSQPQHF. The CDR3 DNA reads as TGTGCCACCAGCAGAGATGTCGTAGGGGGTAGTCAGCCCCAGCATTTT. The chain combines TRBV15 with TRBJ1-5; tentative D call: TRBD1 (6 bases). CDR1 and CDR2 (germline): LNHNV, YYDKDF (reference sequence). CDR3 length equals 16 residues. Trimming left V 0 bases short and J 6 bases short, with 15 bases between.

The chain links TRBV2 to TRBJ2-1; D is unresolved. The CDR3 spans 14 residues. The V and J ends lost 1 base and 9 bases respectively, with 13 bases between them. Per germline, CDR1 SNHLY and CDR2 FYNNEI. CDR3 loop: CASSEVGGIVEQFF. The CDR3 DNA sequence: TGTGCCAGCAGTGAAGTCGGTGGGATTGTTGAGCAGTTCTTC.

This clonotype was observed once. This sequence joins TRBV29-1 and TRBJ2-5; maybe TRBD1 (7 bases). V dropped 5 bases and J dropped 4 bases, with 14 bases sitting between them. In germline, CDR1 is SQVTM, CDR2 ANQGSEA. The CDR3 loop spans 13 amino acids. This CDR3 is CSVRTGGGETQYF. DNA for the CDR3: TGCAGCGTTCGGACAGGAGGGGGAGAGACCCAGTACTTC.

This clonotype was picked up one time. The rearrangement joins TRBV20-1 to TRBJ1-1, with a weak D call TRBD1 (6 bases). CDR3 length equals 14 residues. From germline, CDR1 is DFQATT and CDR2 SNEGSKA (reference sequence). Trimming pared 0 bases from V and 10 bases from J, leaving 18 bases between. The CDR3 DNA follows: TGCAGTGCTAGAGATCTGGGGGGCGGGTTGCCAGCTTTCTTT. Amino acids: CSARDLGGGLPAFF.

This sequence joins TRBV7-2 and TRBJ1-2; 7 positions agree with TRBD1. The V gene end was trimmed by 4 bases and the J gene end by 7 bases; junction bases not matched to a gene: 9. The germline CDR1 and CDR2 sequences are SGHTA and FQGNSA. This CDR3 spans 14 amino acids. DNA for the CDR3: TGTGCCAGCAGCTCCTACCTCGACAGGGCTGGCTACACCTTC. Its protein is CASSSYLDRAGYTF.

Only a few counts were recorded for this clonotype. CDR3 loop: CASSGQGLEAFF. In DNA form, the CDR3 reads TGCGCCAGCTCGGGACAGGGTCTTGAAGCTTTCTTT. The J gene is TRBJ1-1, the V gene TRBV10-2; TRBD1 matches 9 bases. This CDR3 spans 12 amino acids. V lost 8 bases and J lost 7; bases outside the gene matches: 5. Germline lookup yields CDR1 WSHSY and CDR2 SAAADI.

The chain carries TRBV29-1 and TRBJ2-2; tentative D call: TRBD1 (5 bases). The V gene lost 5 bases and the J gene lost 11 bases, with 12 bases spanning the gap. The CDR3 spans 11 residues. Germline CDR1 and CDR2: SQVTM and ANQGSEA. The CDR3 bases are TGCAGCGTTCAGGGTGGCGGAGAGCTGTTTTTT. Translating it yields CSVQGGGELFF.

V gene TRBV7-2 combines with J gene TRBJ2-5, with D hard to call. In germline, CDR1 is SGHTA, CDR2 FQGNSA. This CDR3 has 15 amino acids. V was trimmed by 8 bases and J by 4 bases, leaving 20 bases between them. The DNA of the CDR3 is TGTGCCAGCCGCCCTCTGTACCGAGCTCGAGAGACCCAGTACTTC. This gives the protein CASRPLYRARETQYF.

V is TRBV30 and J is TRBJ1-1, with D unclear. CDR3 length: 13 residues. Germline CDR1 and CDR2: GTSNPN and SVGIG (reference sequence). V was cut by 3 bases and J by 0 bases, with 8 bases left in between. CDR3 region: CAWSPSVNTEAFF. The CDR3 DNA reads TGTGCCTGGAGCCCCTCCGTGAACACTGAAGCTTTCTTT.

CDR3: CSVAWTGENSGELFF. The CDR3 DNA follows: TGCAGCGTTGCCTGGACAGGTGAAAACTCTGGGGAGCTGTTTTTT. The V call is TRBV29-1, the J call TRBJ2-2, with 7 nucleotides matching TRBD1. V lost 4 bases and J lost 8; bases outside the gene matches: 13. The CDR3 runs 15 residues. Germline V CDR1 and CDR2: SQVTM, ANQGSEA.

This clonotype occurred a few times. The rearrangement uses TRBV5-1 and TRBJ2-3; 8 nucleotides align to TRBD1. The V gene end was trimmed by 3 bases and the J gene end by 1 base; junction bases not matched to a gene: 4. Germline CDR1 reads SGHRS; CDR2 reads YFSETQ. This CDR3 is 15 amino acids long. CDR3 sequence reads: CASSSRDRRTDTQYF. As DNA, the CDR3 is TGCGCCAGCAGCTCCCGGGACAGGCGCACAGATACGCAGTATTTT.

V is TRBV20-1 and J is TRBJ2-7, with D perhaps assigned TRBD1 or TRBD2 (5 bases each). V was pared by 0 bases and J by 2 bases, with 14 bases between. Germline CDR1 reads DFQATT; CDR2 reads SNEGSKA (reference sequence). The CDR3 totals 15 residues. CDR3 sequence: CSARDEGRDAYEQYF. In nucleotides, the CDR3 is TGCAGTGCTAGAGATGAGGGCAGGGACGCCTACGAGCAGTACTTC.

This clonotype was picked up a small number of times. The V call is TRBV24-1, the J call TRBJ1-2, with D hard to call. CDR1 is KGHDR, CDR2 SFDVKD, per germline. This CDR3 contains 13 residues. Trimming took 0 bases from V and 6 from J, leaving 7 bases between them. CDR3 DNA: TGTGCCACCAGTGATTTGAGTACAGATGGCTACACCTTC. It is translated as CATSDLSTDGYTF.

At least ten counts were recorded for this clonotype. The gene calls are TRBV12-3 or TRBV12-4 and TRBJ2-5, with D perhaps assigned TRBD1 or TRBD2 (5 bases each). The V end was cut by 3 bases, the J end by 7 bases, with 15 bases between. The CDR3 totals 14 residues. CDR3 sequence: CASSLGLAPGTQYF. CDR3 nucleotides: TGTGCCAGCAGTTTGGGGCTAGCCCCAGGGACCCAGTACTTC.